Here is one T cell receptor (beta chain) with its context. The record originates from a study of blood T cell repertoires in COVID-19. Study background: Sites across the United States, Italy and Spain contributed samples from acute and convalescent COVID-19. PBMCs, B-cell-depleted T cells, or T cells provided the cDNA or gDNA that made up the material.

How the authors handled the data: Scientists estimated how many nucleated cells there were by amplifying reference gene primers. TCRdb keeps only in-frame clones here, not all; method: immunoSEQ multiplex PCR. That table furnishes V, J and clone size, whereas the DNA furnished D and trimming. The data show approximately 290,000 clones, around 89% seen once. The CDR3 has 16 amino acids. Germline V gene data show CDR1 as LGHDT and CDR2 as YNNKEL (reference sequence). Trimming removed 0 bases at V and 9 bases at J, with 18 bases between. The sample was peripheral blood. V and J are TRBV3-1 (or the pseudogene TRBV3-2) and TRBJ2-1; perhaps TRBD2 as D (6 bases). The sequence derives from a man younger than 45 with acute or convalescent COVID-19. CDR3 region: CASSQENSRRVREQFF. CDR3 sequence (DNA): TGTGCCAGCAGCCAAGAAAACTCCAGGAGGGTCCGTGAGCAGTTCTTC.